These 3 T cell receptor beta chains were sequenced from one sample in a study of T cells in Graves' hyperthyroidism and ophthalmopathy. TCR beta CDR3 regions were amplified from RNA transcripts. TCR CDR3 underwent first-round RT-PCR with the HTBI primer set. A single record per CDR3 protein comes from TCRdb applying MiXCR to the multiplex PCR reads. The table records 300,000 to 450,000 distinct CDR3 sequences, around 14% of them present only once. The sample taken for sequencing was blood. Source of these receptors: a woman aged 30 to 39 with Graves' hyperthyroidism.

The chain recombines TRBV4-2 with TRBJ1-4; D is ambiguous. Germline loops: CDR1 LGHNA, CDR2 YNFKEQ. V dropped 3 bases and J dropped 3 bases, with 14 bases sitting between them. The length of the CDR3 is 16 residues. This CDR3 is CASSQSVGLANEKLFF. The CDR3 DNA follows: TGTGCCAGCAGCCAGTCCGTGGGTCTGGCTAATGAAAAACTGTTTTTT.

The V gene is TRBV5-4, the J gene TRBJ2-3; 10 nucleotides agree with TRBD2. Per germline, CDR1 SGHNT and CDR2 YYREEE (reference sequence). CDR3 size: 18 residues. V lost 4 bases and J lost 1; bases outside the gene matches: 12. CDR3: CASSPPSGSRWGTDTQYF. The CDR3 nucleotides read TGTGCCAGCAGCCCACCTAGCGGGAGTAGGTGGGGCACAGATACGCAGTATTTT.

This clonotype was seen more than once but under ten times. CDR3 nucleotides: TGTGCCAGCCGGGACAGGGACCACGAGCAGTACTTC. Amino acid sequence: CASRDRDHEQYF. The genes are TRBV7-9 and TRBJ2-7; TRBD1 matches 9 bases. The germline CDR1 and CDR2 sequences are SEHNR and FQNEAQ (reference sequence). The CDR3 consists of 12 residues. Trimming cost V 8 bases and J 5 bases; bases outside gene matches: 4.